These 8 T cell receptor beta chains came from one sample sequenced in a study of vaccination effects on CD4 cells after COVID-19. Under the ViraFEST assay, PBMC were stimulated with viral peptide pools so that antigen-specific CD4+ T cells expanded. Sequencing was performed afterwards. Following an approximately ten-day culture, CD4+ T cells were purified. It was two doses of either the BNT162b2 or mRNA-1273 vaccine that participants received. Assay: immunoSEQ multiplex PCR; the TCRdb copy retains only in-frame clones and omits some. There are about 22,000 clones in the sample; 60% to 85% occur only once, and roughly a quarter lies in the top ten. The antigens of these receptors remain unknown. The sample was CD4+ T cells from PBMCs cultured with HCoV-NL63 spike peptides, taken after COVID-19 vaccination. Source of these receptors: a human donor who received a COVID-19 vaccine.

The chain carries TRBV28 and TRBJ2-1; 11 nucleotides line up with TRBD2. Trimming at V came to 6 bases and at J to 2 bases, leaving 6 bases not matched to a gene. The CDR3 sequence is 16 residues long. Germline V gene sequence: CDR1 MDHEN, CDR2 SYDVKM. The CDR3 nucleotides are TGTGCCAGCAGACGCGGACTAGCGGGTGCCTACAATGAGCAGTTCTTC. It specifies CASRRGLAGAYNEQFF.

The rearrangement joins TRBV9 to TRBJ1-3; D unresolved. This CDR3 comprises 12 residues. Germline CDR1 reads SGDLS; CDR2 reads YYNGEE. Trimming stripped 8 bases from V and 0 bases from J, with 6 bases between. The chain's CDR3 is CASTRSGNTIYF. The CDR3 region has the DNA TGTGCCAGTACCCGCTCTGGAAACACCATATATTTT.

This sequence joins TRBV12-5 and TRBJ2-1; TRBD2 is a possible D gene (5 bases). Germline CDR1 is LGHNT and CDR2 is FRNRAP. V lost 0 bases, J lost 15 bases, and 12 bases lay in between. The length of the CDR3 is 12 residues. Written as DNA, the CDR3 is TGTGCTAGTGGTTTGGTTGGCGACGCGGGGTTCTTC. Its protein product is CASGLVGDAGFF.

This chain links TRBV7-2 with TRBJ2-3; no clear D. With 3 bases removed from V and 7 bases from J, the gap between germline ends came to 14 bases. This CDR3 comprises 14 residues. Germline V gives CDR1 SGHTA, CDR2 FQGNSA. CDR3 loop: CASSFTSGRNTQYF. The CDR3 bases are TGTGCCAGCAGCTTCACATCTGGGCGGAATACGCAGTATTTT.

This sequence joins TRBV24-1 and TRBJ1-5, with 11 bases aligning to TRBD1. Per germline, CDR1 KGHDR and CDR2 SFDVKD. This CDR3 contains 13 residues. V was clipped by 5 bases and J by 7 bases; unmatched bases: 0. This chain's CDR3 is CATSGTGGQPQHF. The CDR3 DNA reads TGTGCCACCAGTGGGACAGGGGGCCAGCCCCAGCATTTT.

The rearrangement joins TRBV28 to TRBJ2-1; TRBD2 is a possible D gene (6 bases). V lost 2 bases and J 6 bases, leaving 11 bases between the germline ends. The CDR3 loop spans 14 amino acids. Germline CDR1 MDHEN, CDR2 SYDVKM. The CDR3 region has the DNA TGTGCCAGCAGTTTACGGGAGTTCCCCAATGAGCAGTTCTTC. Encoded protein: CASSLREFPNEQFF.

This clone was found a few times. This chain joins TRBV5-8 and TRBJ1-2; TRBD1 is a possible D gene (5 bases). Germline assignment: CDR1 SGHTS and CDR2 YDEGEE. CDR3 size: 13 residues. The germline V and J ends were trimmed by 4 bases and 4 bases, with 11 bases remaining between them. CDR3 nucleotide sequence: TGTGCCAGCAGCCCGGGACGGAGCTATGGCTACACCTTC. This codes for CASSPGRSYGYTF.

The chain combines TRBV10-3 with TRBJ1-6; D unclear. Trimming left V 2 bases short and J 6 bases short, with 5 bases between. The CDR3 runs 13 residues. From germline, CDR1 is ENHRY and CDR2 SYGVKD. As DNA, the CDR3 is TGTGCCATCAGTGAGGGGATTAATTCACCCCTCCACTTT. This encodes CAISEGINSPLHF.